Below, 28 T cell receptor beta chains from the same sample are listed, as sequenced in a study of blood T cell repertoires in COVID-19. Profiling relied on immunoSEQ multiplex PCR, and the TCRdb table lists in-frame clones only, not all of them. The sample holds 90,000 to 150,000 clones, around three quarters seen once. The sample taken for sequencing was peripheral blood. These receptors all come from a man between 65 and 80 years old with acute or convalescent COVID-19.

The V and J genes are TRBV6-5 and TRBJ2-1; D possibly corresponds to TRBD1 (6 bases). This CDR3 has 12 residues. Germline loops: CDR1 MNHEY, CDR2 SVGAGI. V lost 6 bases and J lost 12, with 15 bases in between. The CDR3 loop reads CASRPDRSAQFF. The CDR3 DNA is TGTGCCAGCAGGCCAGACAGGTCTGCGCAGTTCTTC.

J is TRBJ1-1 and V is TRBV27; no definite D call. The CDR3 is 13 residues long. V lost 7 bases, J lost 4 bases, and 13 bases lay in between. In germline, CDR1 is MNHEY, CDR2 SMNVEV (reference sequence). The CDR3 region is CASKTGAGTEAFF. The DNA for the CDR3 is TGTGCCAGCAAAACGGGCGCGGGCACTGAAGCTTTCTTT.

This clone appeared a few times. This chain links TRBV19 with TRBJ2-1, with a weak D call TRBD2 (5 bases). CDR3 length: 15 residues. The germline gives CDR1 LNHDA, CDR2 SQIVND (reference sequence). Trimming pared 4 bases from V and 5 bases from J, leaving 15 bases between. The CDR3 sequence is CASSTGGSPHNEQFF. Written as DNA, the CDR3 is TGTGCCAGTAGTACGGGTGGGAGCCCCCACAATGAGCAGTTCTTC.

The chain couples TRBV4-1 to TRBJ2-7; the match to TRBD1 covers 7 bases. The trim removed 3 bases at V and 2 bases at J, leaving 16 bases unmatched. This CDR3 has 18 residues. CDR1 and CDR2 (germline): MGHRA, YSYEKL. CDR3 in DNA: TGCGCCAGCAGCCAGGGGTGGGGGCCCGGGACAGTCACCTACGAGCAGTACTTC. This sequence encodes CASSQGWGPGTVTYEQYF.

This chain links TRBV19 with TRBJ1-2; D is unclear. The CDR3 is made up of 11 amino acids. CDR1 is LNHDA and CDR2 is SQIVND in the germline V gene (reference sequence). Trimming pared 6 bases from V and 2 bases from J, leaving 4 bases between. In DNA form, the CDR3 reads TGTGCCAGTAGCGAGAACTATGGCTACACCTTC. The encoded protein is CASSENYGYTF.

This chain links TRBV3-1 (or the pseudogene TRBV3-2) with TRBJ1-1; no clear D gene. Germline CDR1 LGHDT, CDR2 YNNKEL (reference sequence). The CDR3 extends over 14 amino acids. Trimming pared 7 bases from V and 1 base from J, leaving 13 bases between. CDR3 loop: CASTDSSSNTEAFF. The CDR3 DNA follows: TGTGCCAGCACCGACTCGAGTTCGAACACTGAAGCTTTCTTT.

The rearrangement links TRBV2 to TRBJ1-2; TRBD1 matches 8 bases. The J segment lost 3 bases and the V segment lost 4 bases, leaving 7 bases of the junction unmatched. CDR3 length: 15 amino acids. Looked up from germline, CDR1 is SNHLY and CDR2 is FYNNEI. CDR3 in DNA: TGTGCCAGCAGTGGAGGACAGGGAGGAGACTATGGCTACACCTTC. Translating it yields CASSGGQGGDYGYTF.

The CDR3 DNA reads TGTGCCAGCAGCTTAATGGGACAGTCGTACACCTTC. As protein: CASSLMGQSYTF. The chain employs TRBV7-2 and TRBJ1-2; 7 bases align to TRBD1. The junction had 5 bases not matched to a gene; V was cut back by 2 bases and J by 11 bases. The CDR3 contains 12 residues. Germline V CDR1 and CDR2: SGHTA, FQGNSA.

The chain couples TRBV6-2 or TRBV6-3 to TRBJ2-7, with 7 bases that match TRBD1. Losses at the gene ends were 2 bases for V and 9 bases for J; bases not matched to a gene: 13. Per germline, CDR1 MNHEY and CDR2 SVGEGT. The CDR3 is 15 residues long. The CDR3, as DNA: TGTGCCAGCAGTTACCCTGGGACAGCGCGTTTGTGGCAGTACTTC. As protein: CASSYPGTARLWQYF.

The chain has TRBV5-6 and TRBJ1-3; a weak D match, TRBD1 (5 bases). This CDR3 has 14 amino acids. CDR1 SGHDT and CDR2 YYEEEE come from the germline V gene. V dropped 4 bases and J dropped 4 bases, with 12 bases sitting between them. The CDR3 loop reads CASSPRGRGNTIYF. The DNA of the CDR3 is TGTGCCAGCAGCCCTAGGGGCAGGGGAAACACCATATATTTT.

The V call is TRBV12-3 or TRBV12-4, the J call TRBJ1-1, with D uncertain. The CDR3 sequence is 12 residues long. Deletions cut 5 bases from V and 11 bases from J, with 15 bases between. The CDR3 is CASSRGPEEAFF. As DNA, the CDR3 is TGTGCCAGCAGTCGCGGGCCGGAGGAGGCTTTCTTT.

The chain links TRBV28 to TRBJ1-4, with 9 bases fitting TRBD1. The CDR3 covers 15 residues. CDR1 and CDR2 from the germline V gene are MDHEN and SYDVKM. The junction had 7 bases not matched to a gene; V was cut back by 6 bases and J by 5 bases. The CDR3 nucleotides read TGTGCCAGCAGGGACTCCGGGACAGGGAATGAAAAACTGTTTTTT. Translating it yields CASRDSGTGNEKLFF.

This clone showed up just once. The chain recombines TRBV5-4 with TRBJ2-5, with TRBD1 matching over 7 bases. CDR1 and CDR2 (germline): SGHNT, YYREEE (reference sequence). V lost 0 bases, J lost 7 bases, and 9 bases stayed unmatched. The length of the CDR3 is 15 residues. The CDR3 nucleotides read TGTGCCAGCAGCTTGGCGGGACAGCCCAAGGGGACCCAGTACTTC. Translated: CASSLAGQPKGTQYF.

The V and J genes are TRBV28 and TRBJ1-5, with 11 bases fitting TRBD1. The CDR3 runs 18 residues. V lost 3 bases and J lost 7; bases outside the gene matches: 14. Germline V CDR1 and CDR2: MDHEN, SYDVKM. The CDR3 spells CASSFGQGARVERQPQHF. The CDR3, as DNA: TGTGCCAGCAGTTTCGGACAGGGGGCGCGAGTAGAAAGGCAGCCCCAGCATTTT.

This rearrangement joins TRBV9 to TRBJ2-1; TRBD1 aligns across 7 bases. The junction had 14 bases not matched to a gene; V was cut back by 7 bases and J by 4 bases. The germline V gene encodes CDR1 SGDLS and CDR2 YYNGEE. The CDR3 loop spans 16 amino acids. Written as DNA, the CDR3 is TGTGCCAGCGTTCAACTCGGGGCAGGGGGATACAATGAGCAGTTCTTC. It encodes CASVQLGAGGYNEQFF.

In its sample, this clone was seen a few times. The CDR3 loop is CASKRDRRPGYTF. CDR3 DNA sequence: TGTGCCAGTAAGAGAGACAGGAGGCCTGGCTACACCTTC. V is TRBV19 and J is TRBJ1-2; the D gene is possibly TRBD1 (6 bases). Germline-derived CDR1 and CDR2 are LNHDA and SQIVND (reference sequence). The CDR3 spans 13 residues. The V and J ends lost 7 bases and 7 bases respectively, with 16 bases between them.

CDR3 DNA sequence: TGCGCCAGCAGCTTGGCCTCGGCTAGCGGGAGTTTCACAGATACGCAGTATTTT. As protein: CASSLASASGSFTDTQYF. The genes are TRBV5-1 and TRBJ2-3; 10 bases are shared with TRBD2. The J segment lost 2 bases and the V segment lost 0 bases, leaving 9 bases of the junction unmatched. Germline V gene lookup returns CDR1 SGHRS and CDR2 YFSETQ. The CDR3 has 18 residues.

The V and J genes are TRBV6-5 and TRBJ2-3, with TRBD2 identical over 12 bases. CDR1 and CDR2 (germline): MNHEY, SVGAGI. CDR3 length equals 15 residues. The ends lost 6 bases at V and 3 bases at J; junction bases unmatched: 4. CDR3 nucleotides: TGTGCCAGCAGCATGACTAGCGGGAGTACAGATACGCAGTATTTT. Amino acids: CASSMTSGSTDTQYF.

The V call is TRBV5-6, the J call TRBJ1-6, with 9 bases that match TRBD1. CDR1 SGHDT and CDR2 YYEEEE come from the germline V gene. Trimming at V came to 4 bases and at J to 8 bases, leaving 7 bases not matched to a gene. The CDR3 spans 15 residues. The CDR3 here is CASSIWDREDSPLHF. CDR3 coding DNA: TGTGCCAGCAGCATATGGGACAGGGAAGATTCACCCCTCCACTTT. The full variable domain, rest sourced from reference TRBV5-6 and TRBJ1-6, is DAGVTQSPTHLIKTRGQQVTLRCSPKSGHDTVSWYQQALGQGPQFIFQYYEEEERQRGNFPDRFSGHQFPNYSSELNVNALLLGDSALYLCASSIWDREDSPLHFGNGTRLTVT.

This clone turned up a few times. V is TRBV29-1 and J is TRBJ2-7; 7 nucleotides line up with TRBD1. Germline loops: CDR1 SQVTM, CDR2 ANQGSEA. The CDR3 covers 13 residues. V shed 6 bases, J shed 2 bases, and the junction held 7 bases outside the gene matches. The CDR3: CSVVRQGTYEQYF. In nucleotides, the CDR3 is TGCAGCGTAGTAAGACAGGGCACCTACGAGCAGTACTTC.

This chain links TRBV7-2 with TRBJ2-2; 9 bases line up with TRBD2. The CDR3 consists of 17 residues. V trimming: 5 bases; J trimming: 6 bases; junction bases outside the gene matches: 13. The germline gives CDR1 SGHTA, CDR2 FQGNSA. The CDR3 loop reads CASSPRSSGSGAGELFF. The CDR3 region has the DNA TGTGCCAGCAGCCCCCGTAGTAGCGGGAGTGGAGCCGGGGAGCTGTTTTTT.

The chain carries TRBV27 and TRBJ1-2, with D maybe TRBD1 (5 bases). This CDR3 spans 14 amino acids. In germline, CDR1 is MNHEY, CDR2 SMNVEV (reference sequence). V was cut by 8 bases and J by 4 bases, with 17 bases left in between. In DNA form, the CDR3 reads TGTGCCAGCGCTGTTAGCCGAGACAGCTATGGCTACACCTTC. Translating gives CASAVSRDSYGYTF.

This rearrangement joins TRBV19 to TRBJ2-5; D perhaps matches TRBD1 (6 bases). CDR3 length equals 15 residues. The V and J ends lost 1 base and 2 bases respectively, with 11 bases between them. CDR1 is LNHDA, CDR2 SQIVND, per germline (reference sequence). The CDR3 is CASSIAPQGQETQYF. The DNA for the CDR3 is TGTGCCAGTAGTATAGCTCCCCAGGGGCAAGAGACCCAGTACTTC.

This clone appeared a few times. This chain links TRBV28 with TRBJ2-2; maybe TRBD1 (5 bases). CDR1 is MDHEN and CDR2 is SYDVKM in the germline V gene. Trimming removed 2 bases from V and 1 base from J, with 8 bases in between. The CDR3 is 15 amino acids. The DNA for the CDR3 is TGTGCCAGCAGTTTACAGGGTTTGAACACCGGGGAGCTGTTTTTT. Encoded protein: CASSLQGLNTGELFF.

The chain uses TRBV10-2 and TRBJ2-5; 9 positions match TRBD2. From germline, CDR1 is WSHSY and CDR2 SAAADI. The CDR3 is 13 residues long. The ends lost 6 bases at V and 1 base at J; junction bases unmatched: 0. CDR3 residues: CASRLAGQETQYF. For the CDR3, the DNA is TGCGCCAGCAGACTAGCGGGCCAAGAGACCCAGTACTTC.

This chain joins TRBV2 and TRBJ2-7; weak D call: TRBD1 (6 bases). Trimming removed 2 bases at V and 3 bases at J, with 11 bases between. The germline gives CDR1 SNHLY, CDR2 FYNNEI. The CDR3 sequence is 14 residues long. CDR3 protein: CASSEFGRGYEQYF. CDR3 coding DNA: TGTGCCAGCAGTGAATTTGGCAGGGGCTACGAGCAGTACTTC.

This sequence joins TRBV6-5 and TRBJ1-6; TRBD1 aligns across 9 bases. Germline lookup yields CDR1 MNHEY and CDR2 SVGAGI. The CDR3 sequence is 15 residues long. Trimming cost V 5 bases and J 7 bases; bases outside gene matches: 6. CDR3 in DNA: TGTGCCAGCAGTCCTACAGGGGGCCGGAATTCACCCCTCCACTTT. Residues: CASSPTGGRNSPLHF.

The gene calls are TRBV4-2 and TRBJ1-3; no definite D call. Trimming cost V 0 bases and J 0 bases, with 3 bases left between them. The CDR3 totals 14 residues. Germline lookup yields CDR1 LGHNA and CDR2 YNFKEQ. The CDR3 region has the DNA TGTGCCAGCAGCCAAGAGGCCTCTGGAAACACCATATATTTT. The encoded protein is CASSQEASGNTIYF.